The 30 T cell receptor beta chains listed next were all sequenced from one sample in a study of cytomegalovirus exposure and HLA in healthy donors. PCR involved 60 Vbeta and 13 Jbeta primers. Libraries were prepared by immunoSEQ multiplex PCR; TCRdb keeps only in-frame clonotypes and omits some of them. In all, the sample yields more than 60,000 clones. Specimen: PBMCs. The receptors were sampled from a boy aged 10-17 years in good health and CMV-seronegative.

V gene TRBV27 combines with J gene TRBJ2-7; TRBD2 matches at 9 bases. V shed 5 bases and J 1 base; nucleotides not matched to a gene: 12. The CDR3 is 17 residues long. Per germline, CDR1 MNHEY and CDR2 SMNVEV (reference sequence). CDR3 nucleotide sequence: TGTGCCAGCAGTCCTACCCGTCTAGCGGGGATTTCCTACGAGCAGTACTTC. The encoded protein is CASSPTRLAGISYEQYF.

CDR3: CASSQSGFGQPQHF. CDR3 sequence (DNA): TGCGCCAGCAGCCAATCGGGGTTTGGGCAGCCCCAGCATTTT. This sequence joins TRBV4-1 and TRBJ1-5; D remains unclear. CDR3 length: 14 amino acids. The V and J ends lost 2 bases and 7 bases respectively, with 12 bases between them. Looked up from germline, CDR1 is MGHRA and CDR2 is YSYEKL.

V usage is TRBV5-1 and J usage is TRBJ1-1; D possibly corresponds to TRBD1 (6 bases). V was cut by 1 base and J by 3 bases, with 13 bases left in between. The length of the CDR3 is 15 residues. The germline gives CDR1 SGHRS, CDR2 YFSETQ. The CDR3 spells CASSLTPGGDTEAFF. CDR3 coding DNA: TGCGCCAGCAGCTTGACTCCGGGGGGCGACACTGAAGCTTTCTTT.

J is TRBJ2-5 and V is TRBV27, with 8 bases aligning to TRBD2. This CDR3 region has 13 residues. V gave up 7 bases and J gave up 1 base; unmatched junction bases: 2. CDR1 is MNHEY, CDR2 SMNVEV, per germline (reference sequence). CDR3 amino acids: CASTRGGQETQYF. The DNA of the CDR3 is TGTGCCAGCACCCGGGGGGGCCAAGAGACCCAGTACTTC.

The chain links TRBV28 to TRBJ2-3; TRBD2 matches 8 bases. The germline CDR1 and CDR2 sequences are MDHEN and SYDVKM. Trimming removed 4 bases from V and 5 bases from J; junction bases left unmatched: 5. CDR3 size: 14 residues. In DNA form, the CDR3 reads TGTGCCAGCAGTTCCGGGGGGGCCATAGATACGCAGTATTTT. It yields the protein CASSSGGAIDTQYF. Based on the CDR3 plus reference TRBV28 and TRBJ2-3, the full variable domain is DVKVTQSSRYLVKRTGEKVFLECVQDMDHENMFWYRQDPGLGLRLIYFSYDVKMKEKGDIPEGYSVSREKKERFSLILESASTNQTSMYLCASSSGGAIDTQYFGPGTRLTVL.

The chain employs TRBV6-5 and TRBJ1-1, with no clear D. The CDR3 totals 13 residues. Germline lookup yields CDR1 MNHEY and CDR2 SVGAGI. V was shortened by 6 bases and J by 0 bases, with 8 bases between the two germline ends. The CDR3 DNA reads as TGTGCCAGCAGGGTATACATGAACACTGAAGCTTTCTTT. Amino acid sequence: CASRVYMNTEAFF.

This chain uses TRBV2 with TRBJ1-1, with 7 bases lining up with TRBD1. V gave up 1 base and J gave up 1 base; unmatched junction bases: 3. The CDR3 sequence is 15 residues long. Germline values: CDR1 SNHLY, CDR2 FYNNEI. The DNA for the CDR3 is TGTGCCAGCAGTGAAGAAGCAGGGGGGAACACTGAAGCTTTCTTT. This codes for CASSEEAGGNTEAFF.

The chain couples TRBV6-4 to TRBJ2-3; 8 bases are shared with TRBD1. CDR1 and CDR2 (germline): MRHNA, SNTAGT. V dropped 8 bases and J dropped 3; count of bases not matched to a gene: 7. The CDR3 sequence is 14 residues long. Here the CDR3 reads CASPNRTGTDTQYF. The CDR3, as DNA: TGTGCCAGCCCTAACCGGACAGGGACAGATACGCAGTATTTT.

The CDR3 loop is CASRDRETYEQYF. The CDR3 coding sequence is TGTGCCAGTAGGGACAGGGAAACCTACGAGCAGTACTTC. V is TRBV19 and J is TRBJ2-7, with 8 bases matching TRBD1. The CDR3 extends over 13 amino acids. The V gene end was trimmed by 6 bases and the J gene end by 2 bases; junction bases not matched to a gene: 3. Looked up from germline, CDR1 is LNHDA and CDR2 is SQIVND (reference sequence).

The gene calls are TRBV10-2 and TRBJ2-1; D gene unclear. The length of the CDR3 is 11 residues. Germline V lookup: CDR1 WSHSY, CDR2 SAAADI. Trimming pared 3 bases from V and 8 bases from J, leaving 5 bases between. The CDR3 DNA is TGCGCCAGCAGTGACAAATATGAGCAGTTCTTC. It specifies CASSDKYEQFF.

This chain joins TRBV11-2 and TRBJ2-5; TRBD2 matches at 7 bases. J was trimmed by 5 bases and V by 6 bases; bases with no gene match: 12. The CDR3 is 15 amino acids. The V gene's germline CDR1 is SGHAT and CDR2 FQNNGV. The CDR3 DNA sequence: TGTGCCAGCAGAAGACCGGGACTACAATTGGAGACCCAGTACTTC. This codes for CASRRPGLQLETQYF.

The chain has TRBV6-5 and TRBJ2-1; 7 bases fit TRBD2. Germline CDR1 reads MNHEY; CDR2 reads SVGAGI. This CDR3 is built from 15 residues. The trim removed 3 bases at V and 3 bases at J, leaving 5 bases unmatched. The CDR3 reads CASSYGGSHYNEQFF. The DNA of the CDR3 is TGTGCCAGCAGTTATGGCGGGAGCCACTACAATGAGCAGTTCTTC.

The chain links TRBV7-9 to TRBJ1-1; D unclear. The CDR3 extends over 13 amino acids. Germline V gene data show CDR1 as SEHNR and CDR2 as FQNEAQ (reference sequence). The V end was cut by 0 bases, the J end by 5 bases, with 7 bases between. CDR3 amino acids: CASSLARETEAFF. DNA for the CDR3: TGTGCCAGCAGCTTAGCGAGGGAAACTGAAGCTTTCTTT.

J is TRBJ1-5 and V is TRBV19; no clear D gene. Germline CDR1 reads LNHDA; CDR2 reads SQIVND (reference sequence). Trimming cost V 7 bases and J 2 bases, with 6 bases left between them. The CDR3 length is 12 residues. The CDR3 is CASKAGNQPQHF. For the CDR3, the DNA is TGTGCCAGTAAAGCGGGCAATCAGCCCCAGCATTTT. Using reference TRBV19 and TRBJ1-5 for the parts outside the CDR3, the full variable domain is DGGITQSPKYLFRKEGQNVTLSCEQNLNHDAMYWYRQDPGQGLRLIYYSQIVNDFQKGDIAEGYSVSREKKESFPLTVTSAQKNPTAFYLCASKAGNQPQHFGDGTRLSIL.

The chain couples TRBV19 to TRBJ2-7; D ambiguous. The CDR3 is made up of 14 amino acids. Germline loops: CDR1 LNHDA, CDR2 SQIVND (reference sequence). Deletions cut 0 bases from V and 9 bases from J, with 15 bases between. The CDR3, as DNA: TGTGCCAGTAGTATAGATGGCGGTCGAGACCCGCAGTACTTC. Its protein is CASSIDGGRDPQYF.

The rearrangement joins TRBV30 to TRBJ2-7; 8 positions agree with TRBD2. The V segment lost 2 bases and the J segment 3 bases; nucleotides outside the gene matches: 6. This CDR3 spans 14 amino acids. Germline V gene lookup returns CDR1 GTSNPN and CDR2 SVGIG (reference sequence). The CDR3 DNA reads TGTGCCTGGAGTCCCACGGGGGGGGACTACGAGCAGTACTTC. Its translation is CAWSPTGGDYEQYF. Drawing the rest from reference TRBV30 and TRBJ2-7, the complete variable domain is SQTIHQWPATLVQPVGSPLSLECTVEGTSNPNLYWYRQAAGRGLQLLFYSVGIGQISSEVPQNLSASRPQDRQFILSSKKLLLSDSGFYLCAWSPTGGDYEQYFGPGTRLTVT.

The chain is built from TRBV25-1 and TRBJ1-2; D remains unclear. This CDR3 spans 14 amino acids. The V gene's germline CDR1 is MGHDK and CDR2 SYGVNS. V was pared by 8 bases and J by 7 bases, with 20 bases between. The CDR3 here is CASEERGFEGGYTF. The CDR3 coding sequence is TGTGCCAGCGAGGAACGGGGTTTCGAGGGTGGCTACACCTTC.

The V call is TRBV11-3, the J call TRBJ2-5, with 8 nucleotides matching TRBD2. This CDR3 has 14 residues. CDR1 is SGHNT, CDR2 YENEEA, per germline. The V segment lost 4 bases and the J segment 4 bases; nucleotides outside the gene matches: 5. The CDR3 sequence: CASSSGGAGETQYF. In DNA, the CDR3 is TGTGCCAGCAGCTCCGGGGGGGCAGGAGAGACCCAGTACTTC.

The V and J genes are TRBV5-1 and TRBJ2-7, with TRBD1 matching 10 bases. Germline V gene sequence: CDR1 SGHRS, CDR2 YFSETQ. The CDR3 is 13 residues long. V shed 8 bases, J shed 7 bases, and the junction held 9 bases outside the gene matches. CDR3 sequence: CASSFGQGGEQYF. The DNA for the CDR3 is TGCGCCAGTAGTTTCGGACAGGGGGGGGAGCAGTACTTC.

The CDR3: CASSVGAYNEQFF. The CDR3 coding sequence is TGTGCCAGCAGCGTAGGAGCCTACAATGAGCAGTTCTTC. The rearrangement links TRBV9 to TRBJ2-1; D remains ambiguous. The germline gives CDR1 SGDLS, CDR2 YYNGEE. The germline V and J ends were trimmed by 0 bases and 2 bases, with 3 bases remaining between them. This CDR3 is built from 13 residues.

The chain joins TRBV5-1 to TRBJ2-7; weak D call: TRBD1 (7 bases). The J call may be mistaken, given a closer DNA end match to TRBJ2-5. CDR1 is SGHRS, CDR2 YFSETQ, per germline. The CDR3 length is 14 residues. The CDR3 spells CASSLGWGDRTQYF. CDR3 bases: TGCGCCAGCAGCTTAGGGTGGGGGGACAGGACCCAGTACTTC.

The chain joins TRBV30 to TRBJ2-2; a possible D gene is TRBD1 (6 bases). The germline V gene has CDR1 GTSNPN and CDR2 SVGIG (reference sequence). This CDR3 is built from 13 residues. Trimming removed 2 bases from V and 6 bases from J, with 10 bases in between. The CDR3 reads CAWSQGLAGELFF. DNA of the CDR3: TGTGCCTGGAGTCAGGGGCTTGCCGGGGAGCTGTTTTTT.

The chain employs TRBV6-4 and TRBJ2-1, with D unresolved. The CDR3 contains 16 residues. The germline CDR1 and CDR2 sequences are MRHNA and SNTAGT. The V gene lost 0 bases and the J gene lost 5 bases, with 14 bases spanning the gap. This chain's CDR3 is CASSDSLVSGDNEQFF. CDR3 DNA sequence: TGTGCCAGCAGTGACTCCCTAGTGTCCGGAGACAATGAGCAGTTCTTC.

The chain has TRBV28 and TRBJ1-2, with D possibly TRBD1 on 6 matching bases. Per the germline V gene, CDR1 is MDHEN and CDR2 is SYDVKM. The CDR3 covers 13 residues. Trimming took off 7 bases at V and 3 bases at J, with 12 bases between the two ends. This CDR3 is CASTKDSDYGYTF. The CDR3 DNA sequence: TGTGCCAGCACGAAGGACAGCGACTATGGCTACACCTTC.

The chain joins TRBV19 to TRBJ1-1; D gene unclear. CDR3 length equals 14 residues. Germline V gives CDR1 LNHDA, CDR2 SQIVND (reference sequence). Trimming took 5 bases from V and 1 from J, leaving 11 bases between them. In DNA form, the CDR3 reads TGTGCCAGTAGTTACAGTGGAACGAACACTGAAGCTTTCTTT. Translation gives CASSYSGTNTEAFF.

The rearrangement uses TRBV30 and TRBJ2-1; D not certain. Germline assignment: CDR1 GTSNPN and CDR2 SVGIG (reference sequence). Trimming removed 5 bases at V and 7 bases at J, with 9 bases between. CDR3 length: 11 amino acids. Here the CDR3 reads CAWETGNEQFF. The CDR3, as DNA: TGTGCCTGGGAGACGGGTAATGAGCAGTTCTTC.

As to this clone: One end of the junction varies from germline; a read error may be responsible. The chain uses TRBV19 and TRBJ2-7, with D uncertain. The CDR3 covers 13 residues. Per germline, CDR1 LNHDA and CDR2 SQIVND (reference sequence). The CDR3 region has the DNA TGTGCCACCACCGAAAAAGACCGCTACGAGCGGTACTTC. The encoded protein is CATTEKDRYERYF.

The chain couples TRBV15 to TRBJ2-6; 7 nucleotides match TRBD1. Trimming removed 0 bases from V and 0 bases from J; junction bases left unmatched: 14. The CDR3 runs 21 residues. The germline CDR1 and CDR2 sequences are LNHNV and YYDKDF (reference sequence). The chain's CDR3 is CATSRDSFATGASSGANVLTF. The CDR3 nucleotides are TGTGCCACCAGCAGAGATTCCTTCGCCACAGGGGCTAGCTCTGGGGCCAACGTCCTGACTTTC.

The rearrangement uses TRBV5-1 and TRBJ2-1; 8 bases are a match to TRBD1. V shed 0 bases and J 5 bases; nucleotides not matched to a gene: 4. This CDR3 is 15 amino acids long. The V gene's germline CDR1 is SGHRS and CDR2 YFSETQ. This CDR3 reads CASSLGQGSHNEQFF. CDR3 nucleotide sequence: TGCGCCAGCAGCTTGGGACAGGGGTCCCACAATGAGCAGTTCTTC.

The J gene is TRBJ2-5, the V gene TRBV10-2, with D possibly TRBD2 on 6 matching bases. This CDR3 has 13 residues. V was clipped by 6 bases and J by 5 bases, with 13 bases between them. In germline, CDR1 is WSHSY, CDR2 SAAADI. CDR3 protein: CASRSGGRETQYF. Written as DNA, the CDR3 is TGCGCCAGCAGGTCTGGGGGGAGGGAGACCCAGTACTTC.